This paragraph reports one T cell receptor (beta chain). Its target antigen remains unknown. One end of the junction fails to match germline, which may point to a read error. This sample's time point label indicates: before preoperative PTX-NDP chemotherapy. Patients received paclitaxel-nedaplatin as preoperative chemotherapy before surgery. The library was generated by PCR. TCRdb lists the instrument as HiSeq X Ten. High-throughput sequencing was used to characterize TCR repertoires. TCRdb handled the public reads itself, with Q25 trimming in fastp and clone calling in MiXCR, and kept productive beta chains. A single entry per CDR3 protein holds the most common genes and DNA from its merged rows. The sample table lists about 30,000 distinct CDR3 sequences, roughly 50% of them with a count of one. Approximately 12% of the sample is held by the ten biggest clonotypes. The sample originates from a study of esophageal squamous cell carcinoma under preoperative chemotherapy (dated by TCRdb to between 2017 and 2018). Regarding the complete study: The study profiled TCR repertoires of both peripheral blood T cells and tumor-infiltrating lymphocytes. The study examined the effect of paclitaxel-nedaplatin chemotherapy on T-cell receptor repertoires in patients with esophageal squamous cell carcinoma. Roughly five patients with primary esophageal squamous cell carcinoma made up the cohort. Repertoires from samples obtained before paclitaxel-nedaplatin therapy were compared with repertoires from samples obtained after paclitaxel-nedaplatin therapy. Results and caveats for the whole study, not just this receptor: The cohort was small, with only a handful of patients with esophageal squamous cell carcinoma analyzed. Paclitaxel-nedaplatin therapy induced immediate and substantial clonotype frequency changes, with contraction more likely among abundant clones than amplification. A significant increase in TCR diversity was observed in peripheral T cells after chemotherapy, whereas no such increase was observed in tumor-infiltrating lymphocytes. Post-treatment tumor-infiltrating lymphocytes appeared partly derived from peripheral T cells migrating into the tumor, not solely from local clonal changes.

For CDR1 and CDR2, the germline V gene lists SGHTA and FQGTGA. The CDR3 runs 16 residues from the cysteine to the phenylalanine. Just CDR3 DNA is preserved here, 48 bases in frame from base 1. This clonotype originated in a human donor with esophageal squamous cell carcinoma. The donor label of this sample is uncertain. In this chain, TRBV7-3 is recombined with TRBJ2-3; the D call is possibly TRBD1 or TRBD2, each sharing 6 bases. Specimen collection occurred from a patient given preoperative chemotherapy. The nucleotides read TGTGCCAGCAGGGCCACCGGGGGCCGAATTAAGGATACGCAGTATTTC. This gives the protein CASRATGGRIKDTQYF.